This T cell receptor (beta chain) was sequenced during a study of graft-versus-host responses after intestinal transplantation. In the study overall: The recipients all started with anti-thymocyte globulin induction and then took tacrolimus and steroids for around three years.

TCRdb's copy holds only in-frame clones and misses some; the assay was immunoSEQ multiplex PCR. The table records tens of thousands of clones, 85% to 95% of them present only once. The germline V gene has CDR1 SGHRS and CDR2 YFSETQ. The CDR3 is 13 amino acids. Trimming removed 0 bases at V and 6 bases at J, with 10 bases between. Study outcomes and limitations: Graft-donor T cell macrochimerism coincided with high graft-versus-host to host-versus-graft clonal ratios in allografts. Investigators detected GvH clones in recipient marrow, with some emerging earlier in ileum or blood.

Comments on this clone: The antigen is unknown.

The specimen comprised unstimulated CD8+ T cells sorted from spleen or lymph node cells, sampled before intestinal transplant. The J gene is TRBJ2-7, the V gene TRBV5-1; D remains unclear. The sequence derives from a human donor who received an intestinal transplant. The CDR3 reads CASSLDPPSEQYF. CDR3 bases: TGCGCCAGCAGCTTGGACCCCCCTAGCGAGCAGTACTTC.